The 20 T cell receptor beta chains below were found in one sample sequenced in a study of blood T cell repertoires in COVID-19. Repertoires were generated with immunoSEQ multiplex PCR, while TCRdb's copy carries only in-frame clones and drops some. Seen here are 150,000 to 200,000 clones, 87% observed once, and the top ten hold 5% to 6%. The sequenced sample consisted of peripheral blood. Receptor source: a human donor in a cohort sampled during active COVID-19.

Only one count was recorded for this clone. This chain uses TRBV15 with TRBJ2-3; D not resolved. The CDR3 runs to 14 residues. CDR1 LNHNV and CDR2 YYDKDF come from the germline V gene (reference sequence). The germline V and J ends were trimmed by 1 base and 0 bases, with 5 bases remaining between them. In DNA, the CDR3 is TGTGCCACCAGCAGAGTGACTAGCACAGATACGCAGTATTTT. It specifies CATSRVTSTDTQYF.

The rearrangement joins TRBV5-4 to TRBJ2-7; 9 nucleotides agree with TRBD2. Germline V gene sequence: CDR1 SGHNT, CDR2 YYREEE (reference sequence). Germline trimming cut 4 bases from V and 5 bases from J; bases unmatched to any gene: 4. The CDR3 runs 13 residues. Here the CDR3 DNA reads TGTGCCAGCAGCAGCGGGGGGACAAACGAGCAGTACTTC. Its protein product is CASSSGGTNEQYF.

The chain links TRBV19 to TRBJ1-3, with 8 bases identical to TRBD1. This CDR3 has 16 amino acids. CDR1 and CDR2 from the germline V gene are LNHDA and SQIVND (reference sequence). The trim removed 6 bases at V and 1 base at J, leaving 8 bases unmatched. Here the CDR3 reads CASSPRGQRSGNTIYF. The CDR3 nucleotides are TGTGCCAGTAGCCCCAGGGGGCAAAGGTCTGGAAACACCATATATTTT.

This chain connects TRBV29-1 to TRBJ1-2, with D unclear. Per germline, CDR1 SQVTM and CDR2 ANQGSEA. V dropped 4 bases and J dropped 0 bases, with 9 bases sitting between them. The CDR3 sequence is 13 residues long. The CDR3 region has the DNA TGCAGCGTTGTTTCATCAGCTAACTATGGCTACACCTTC. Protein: CSVVSSANYGYTF.

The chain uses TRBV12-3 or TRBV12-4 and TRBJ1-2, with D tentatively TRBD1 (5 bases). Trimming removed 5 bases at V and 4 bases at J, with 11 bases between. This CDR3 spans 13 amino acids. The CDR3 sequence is CASSPGEGYGYTF. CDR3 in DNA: TGTGCCAGCAGTCCGGGGGAGGGCTATGGCTACACCTTC.

The CDR3 region has the DNA TGTGCCAGTAGTATACAGGGTACCTCCTCCTACGAGCAGTACTTC. It encodes CASSIQGTSSYEQYF. The chain links TRBV19 to TRBJ2-7; tentatively, D is TRBD1 (5 bases). The CDR3 contains 15 residues. Trimming cost V 2 bases and J 0 bases, with 11 bases left between them. Germline CDR1 reads LNHDA; CDR2 reads SQIVND (reference sequence).

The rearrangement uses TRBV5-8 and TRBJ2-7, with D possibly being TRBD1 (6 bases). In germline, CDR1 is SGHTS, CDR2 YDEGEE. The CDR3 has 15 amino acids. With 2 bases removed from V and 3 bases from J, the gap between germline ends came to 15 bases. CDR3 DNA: TGTGCCAGCAGCTTTAGGAGGACAGAGAGCTACGAGCAGTACTTC. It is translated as CASSFRRTESYEQYF.

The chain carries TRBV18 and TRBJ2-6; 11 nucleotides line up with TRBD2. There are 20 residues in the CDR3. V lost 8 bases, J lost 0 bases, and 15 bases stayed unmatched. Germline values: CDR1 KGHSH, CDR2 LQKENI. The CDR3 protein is CASTFLKTSGNPSGANVLTF. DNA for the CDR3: TGTGCCAGCACTTTTTTAAAGACTAGCGGGAACCCCTCTGGGGCCAACGTCCTGACTTTC.

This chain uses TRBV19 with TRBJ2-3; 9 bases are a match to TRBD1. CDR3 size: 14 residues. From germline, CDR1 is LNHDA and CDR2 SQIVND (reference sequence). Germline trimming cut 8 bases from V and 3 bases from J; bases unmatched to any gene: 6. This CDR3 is CASYSGQGTDTQYF. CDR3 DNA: TGTGCCAGTTACTCGGGACAGGGAACAGATACGCAGTATTTT.

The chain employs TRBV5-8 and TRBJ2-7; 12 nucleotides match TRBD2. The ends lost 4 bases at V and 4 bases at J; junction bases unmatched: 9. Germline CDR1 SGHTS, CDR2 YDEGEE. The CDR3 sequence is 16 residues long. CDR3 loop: CASSKRLAGAIYEQYF. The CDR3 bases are TGTGCCAGCAGCAAACGACTAGCGGGGGCCATATACGAGCAGTACTTC.

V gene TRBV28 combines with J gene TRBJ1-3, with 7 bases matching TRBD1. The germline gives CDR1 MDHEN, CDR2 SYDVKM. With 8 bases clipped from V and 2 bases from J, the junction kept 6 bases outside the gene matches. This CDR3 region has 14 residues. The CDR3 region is CASQQGGPGNTIYF. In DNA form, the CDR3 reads TGTGCCAGCCAACAAGGGGGCCCTGGAAACACCATATATTTT.

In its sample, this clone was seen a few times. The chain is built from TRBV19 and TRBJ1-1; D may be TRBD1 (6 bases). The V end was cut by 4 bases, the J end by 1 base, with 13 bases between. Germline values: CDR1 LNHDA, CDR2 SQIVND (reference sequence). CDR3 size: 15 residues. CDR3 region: CASSTRGGPNTEAFF. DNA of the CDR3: TGTGCCAGTAGTACCAGGGGTGGTCCGAACACTGAAGCTTTCTTT.

CDR3 in amino acids: CASSLDRVDYEQYF. Here the CDR3 DNA reads TGTGCCAGCAGTTTGGACAGGGTTGACTACGAGCAGTACTTC. This chain uses TRBV28 with TRBJ2-7; the match to TRBD1 covers 8 bases. Germline CDR1 and CDR2: MDHEN and SYDVKM. The CDR3 is 14 amino acids. V dropped 3 bases and J dropped 3; count of bases not matched to a gene: 4. The entire variable domain, with the rest obtained from reference TRBV28 and TRBJ2-7, is as follows: DVKVTQSSRYLVKRTGEKVFLECVQDMDHENMFWYRQDPGLGLRLIYFSYDVKMKEKGDIPEGYSVSREKKERFSLILESASTNQTSMYLCASSLDRVDYEQYFGPGTRLTVT.

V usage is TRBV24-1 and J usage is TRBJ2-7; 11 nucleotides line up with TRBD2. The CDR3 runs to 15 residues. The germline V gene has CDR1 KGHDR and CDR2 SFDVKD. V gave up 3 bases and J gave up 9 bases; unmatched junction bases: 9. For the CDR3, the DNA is TGTGCCACCAGTGATCCCAAGGGACTAGCGGACTGGCAGTACTTC. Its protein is CATSDPKGLADWQYF.

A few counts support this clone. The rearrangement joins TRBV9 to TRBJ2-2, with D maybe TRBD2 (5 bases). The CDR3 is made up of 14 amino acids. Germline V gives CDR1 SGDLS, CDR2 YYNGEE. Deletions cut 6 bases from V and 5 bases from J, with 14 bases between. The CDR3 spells CASKPETGTGELFF. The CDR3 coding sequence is TGTGCCAGCAAGCCAGAGACGGGGACCGGGGAGCTGTTTTTT.

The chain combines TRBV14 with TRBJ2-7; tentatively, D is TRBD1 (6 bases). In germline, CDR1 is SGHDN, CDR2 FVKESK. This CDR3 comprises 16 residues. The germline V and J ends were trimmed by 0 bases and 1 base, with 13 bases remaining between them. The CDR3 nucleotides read TGTGCCAGCAGCCAAGATGGGGGCTTGCCGTCCTACGAGCAGTACTTC. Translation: CASSQDGGLPSYEQYF.

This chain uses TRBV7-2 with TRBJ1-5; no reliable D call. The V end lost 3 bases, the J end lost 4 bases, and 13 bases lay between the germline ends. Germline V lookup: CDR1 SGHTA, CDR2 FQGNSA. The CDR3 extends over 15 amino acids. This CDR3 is CASSFGSGFNQPQHF. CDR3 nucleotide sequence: TGTGCCAGCAGCTTCGGGTCCGGGTTTAATCAGCCCCAGCATTTT.

The CDR3 DNA follows: TGTGCCAGCAGCAAAGGTATAAGGGGGACAGGGGCCCTTCGACCGAACACCGGGGAGCTGTTTTTT. Protein sequence: CASSKGIRGTGALRPNTGELFF. The genes are TRBV21-1 and TRBJ2-2; TRBD1 reflects the table's D call only, with no check against the DNA. TRBV21-1 is noted as a pseudogene. This CDR3 has 22 residues.

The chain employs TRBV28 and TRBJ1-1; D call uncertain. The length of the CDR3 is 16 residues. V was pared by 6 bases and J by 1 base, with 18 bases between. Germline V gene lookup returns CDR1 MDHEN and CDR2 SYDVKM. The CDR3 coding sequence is TGTGCCAGCAGACCCAGGTCCAACGTGCCGAACACTGAAGCTTTCTTT. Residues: CASRPRSNVPNTEAFF.

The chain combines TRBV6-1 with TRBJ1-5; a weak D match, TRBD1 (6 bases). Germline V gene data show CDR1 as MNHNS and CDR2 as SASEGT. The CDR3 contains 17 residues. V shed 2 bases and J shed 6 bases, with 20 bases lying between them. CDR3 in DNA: TGTGCCAGCAGTGAAAGGGAGGGGGGTTCTGATATTCAGCCCCAGCATTTT. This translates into CASSEREGGSDIQPQHF.